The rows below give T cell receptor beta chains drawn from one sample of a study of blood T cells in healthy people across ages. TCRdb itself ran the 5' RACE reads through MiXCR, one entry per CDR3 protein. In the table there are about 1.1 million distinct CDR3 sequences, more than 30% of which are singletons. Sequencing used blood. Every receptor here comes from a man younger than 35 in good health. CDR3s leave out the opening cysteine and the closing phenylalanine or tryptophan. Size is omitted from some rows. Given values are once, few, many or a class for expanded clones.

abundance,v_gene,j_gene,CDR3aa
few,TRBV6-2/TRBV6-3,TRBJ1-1,ASSHRGEGAEAF
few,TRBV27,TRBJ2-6,ASSLNVGSGANVLT
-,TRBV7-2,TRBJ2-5,ASSVHLGVAQETQY
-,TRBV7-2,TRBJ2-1,ANSPRLAAQYNEQF
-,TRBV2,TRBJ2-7,ASSEGQGDYEQY
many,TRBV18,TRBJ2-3,ATNRQENTDTQY
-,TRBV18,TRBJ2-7,ASAPGSSYEQY
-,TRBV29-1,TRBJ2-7,SAASGQGSYEQY
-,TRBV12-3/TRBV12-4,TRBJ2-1,ASRNTGDYEQF
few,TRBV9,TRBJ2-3,ASSVAGGTADTQY
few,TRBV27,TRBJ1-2,ASSSYPRTSTGNYGYT
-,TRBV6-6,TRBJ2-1,ASSYRGGMYNEQF
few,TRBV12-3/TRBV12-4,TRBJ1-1,ASSGDRGLTEAF
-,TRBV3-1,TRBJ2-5,ASSQGPAGLAATNEQY
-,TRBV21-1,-,ASSIPGTLETSSYNEQY
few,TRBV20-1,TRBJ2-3,SAIRDSPSVTDTQY
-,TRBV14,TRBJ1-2,ASSPRAVGGYT
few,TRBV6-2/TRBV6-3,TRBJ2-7,ASNSRRYEQY
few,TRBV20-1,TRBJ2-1,SAYPEEGAHNEQF
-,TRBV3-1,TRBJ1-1,ASRDRDITEAF
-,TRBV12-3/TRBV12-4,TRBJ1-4,ASSGNEKLF
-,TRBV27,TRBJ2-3,ASSLYGTVSSTDTQY
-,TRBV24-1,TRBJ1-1,ATSDADRNTEAF
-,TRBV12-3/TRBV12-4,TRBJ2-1,ASSLESGGTGAEQF
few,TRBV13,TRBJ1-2,ASSFDGPYGYT
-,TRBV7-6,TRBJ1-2,ASSLMLGTPEVNYGYT
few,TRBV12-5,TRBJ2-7,ASRGPLSYEQY
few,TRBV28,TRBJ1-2,ASRTGGESGYT
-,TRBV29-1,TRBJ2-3,SAYENTQY
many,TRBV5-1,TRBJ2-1,ASSLGQVYNEQF
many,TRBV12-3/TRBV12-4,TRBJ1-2,ASSSGQGSVYGYT
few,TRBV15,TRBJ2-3,ATCLARRSTDTQY
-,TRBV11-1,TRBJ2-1,ASSFSGTGSCNEQF
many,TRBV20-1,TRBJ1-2,SANLLSYGYT
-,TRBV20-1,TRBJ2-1,SASYRAASNEQF
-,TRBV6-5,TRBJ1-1,ASSYLGLRTEAF
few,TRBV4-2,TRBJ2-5,ASNQQGGEQY
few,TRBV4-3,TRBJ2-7,ASSPQAVAGTYEQY